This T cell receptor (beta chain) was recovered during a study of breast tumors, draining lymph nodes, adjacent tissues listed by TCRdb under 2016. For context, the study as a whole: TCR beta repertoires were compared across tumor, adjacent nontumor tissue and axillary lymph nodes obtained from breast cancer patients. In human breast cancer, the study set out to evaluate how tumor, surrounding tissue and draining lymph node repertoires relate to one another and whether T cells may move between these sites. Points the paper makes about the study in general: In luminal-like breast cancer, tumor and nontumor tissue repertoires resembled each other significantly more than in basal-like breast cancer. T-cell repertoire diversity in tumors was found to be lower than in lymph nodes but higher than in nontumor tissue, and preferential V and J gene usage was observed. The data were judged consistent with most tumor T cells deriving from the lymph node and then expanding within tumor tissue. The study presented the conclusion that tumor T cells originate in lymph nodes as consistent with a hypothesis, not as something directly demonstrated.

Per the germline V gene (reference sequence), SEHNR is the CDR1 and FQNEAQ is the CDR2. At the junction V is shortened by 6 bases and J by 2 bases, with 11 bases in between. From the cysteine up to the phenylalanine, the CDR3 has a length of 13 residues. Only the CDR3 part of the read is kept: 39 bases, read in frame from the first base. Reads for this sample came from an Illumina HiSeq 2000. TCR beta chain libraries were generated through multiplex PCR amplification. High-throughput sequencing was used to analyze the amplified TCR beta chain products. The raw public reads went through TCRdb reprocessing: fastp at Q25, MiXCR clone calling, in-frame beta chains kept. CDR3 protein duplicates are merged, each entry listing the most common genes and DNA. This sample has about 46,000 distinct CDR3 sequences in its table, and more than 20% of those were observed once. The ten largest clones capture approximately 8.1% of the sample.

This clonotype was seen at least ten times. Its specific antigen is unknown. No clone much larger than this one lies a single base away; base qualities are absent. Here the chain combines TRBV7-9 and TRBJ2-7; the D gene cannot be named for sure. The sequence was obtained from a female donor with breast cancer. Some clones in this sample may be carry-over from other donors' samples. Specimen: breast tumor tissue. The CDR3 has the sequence CASSPLRTYEQYF. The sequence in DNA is TGTGCCAGCAGTCCGCTCAGAACCTACGAGCAGTACTTC.